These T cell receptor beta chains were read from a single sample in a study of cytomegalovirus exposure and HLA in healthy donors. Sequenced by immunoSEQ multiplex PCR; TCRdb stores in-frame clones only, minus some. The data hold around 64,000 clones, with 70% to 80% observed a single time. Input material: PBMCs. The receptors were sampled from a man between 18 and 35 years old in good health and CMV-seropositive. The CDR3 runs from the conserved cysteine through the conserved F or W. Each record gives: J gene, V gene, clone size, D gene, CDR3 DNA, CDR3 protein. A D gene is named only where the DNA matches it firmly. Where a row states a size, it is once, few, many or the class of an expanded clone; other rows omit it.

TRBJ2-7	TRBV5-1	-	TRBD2	TGCGCCAGCAGTTCCGGGACTAGCGGGCTCTCCTACGAGCAGTACTTC	CASSSGTSGLSYEQYF
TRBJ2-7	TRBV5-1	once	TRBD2	TGCGCCAGCAGCGGGACCGGGACTAGCCGCCACGAGCAGTACTTC	CASSGTGTSRHEQYF
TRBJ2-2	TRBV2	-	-	TGTGCCGCCGGGGGACAGATGAACACCGGGGAGCTGTTTTTT	CAAGGQMNTGELFF
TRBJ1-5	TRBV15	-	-	TGTGCCACCAGCACCACAGCAGATCAGCCCCAGCATTTT	CATSTTADQPQHF
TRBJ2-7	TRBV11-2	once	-	TGTGCCAGCAGCCCCAGATTCTCGGGACTGTCCTCCTACGAGCAGTACTTC	CASSPRFSGLSSYEQYF
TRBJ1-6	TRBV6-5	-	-	TGTGCCAGCAGTTACTTCAGATCTCACTCACCCCTCCACTTT	CASSYFRSHSPLHF
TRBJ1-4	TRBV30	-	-	TGTGCCTGGAGTGCTCAGGGGAATGAAAAACTGTTTTTT	CAWSAQGNEKLFF
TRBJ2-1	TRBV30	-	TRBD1	TGTGCCTGGAGTATACTCGGACAGGGGAACAATGAGCAGTTCTTC	CAWSILGQGNNEQFF
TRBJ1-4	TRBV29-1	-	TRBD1	TGCAGCGTTGTGGTCATGCGGGACAGGGGTGAAAAACTGTTTTTT	CSVVVMRDRGEKLFF
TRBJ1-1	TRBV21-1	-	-	TGTGCCAGCAGCAAACAGGGGGCTGTGAACACTGAAGCTTTCTTT	CASSKQGAVNTEAFF
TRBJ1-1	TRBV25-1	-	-	TGTGCCAGCAGTCCCCCACAGGGTAAGGGGAACACTGAAGCTTTCTTT	CASSPPQGKGNTEAFF
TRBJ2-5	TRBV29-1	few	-	TGCAGCGTTGAAGAATCGACGGGGTCAGAGACCCAGTACTTC	CSVEESTGSETQYF
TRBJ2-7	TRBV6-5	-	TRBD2	TGTGCCAGCAGCATAAGGACTAGCGGGGGCTACGAGCAGTACTTC	CASSIRTSGGYEQYF
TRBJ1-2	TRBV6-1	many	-	TGTGCCAGCAGTGATTTGAGGGGGACGGGTAGTGGCTACACCTTC	CASSDLRGTGSGYTF
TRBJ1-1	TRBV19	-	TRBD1	TGTGCCAGTAGTAACGTCTATCGACGGACAGGGCCCCCCATGAACACTGAAGCTTTCTTT	CASSNVYRRTGPPMNTEAFF
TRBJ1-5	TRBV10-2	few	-	TGCGCCAGCAGCTTCGAGCAAAATCAGCCCCAGCATTTT	CASSFEQNQPQHF
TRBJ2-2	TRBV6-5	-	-	TGTGCCAGCACCCCGGGCCGGGGGAACACCGGGGAGCTGTTTTTT	CASTPGRGNTGELFF